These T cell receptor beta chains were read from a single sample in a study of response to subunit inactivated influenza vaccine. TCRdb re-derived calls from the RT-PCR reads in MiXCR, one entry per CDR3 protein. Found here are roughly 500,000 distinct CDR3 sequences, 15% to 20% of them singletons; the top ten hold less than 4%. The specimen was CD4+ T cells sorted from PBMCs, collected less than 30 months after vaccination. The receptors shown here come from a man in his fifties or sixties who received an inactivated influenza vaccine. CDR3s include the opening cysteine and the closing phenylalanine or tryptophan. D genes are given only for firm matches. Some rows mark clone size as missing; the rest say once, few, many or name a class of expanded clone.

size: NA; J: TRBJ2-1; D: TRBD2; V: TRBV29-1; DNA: TGCAGCGTTGGGGGACTAGCTAGGGATGAGCAGTTCTTC; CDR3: CSVGGLARDEQFF
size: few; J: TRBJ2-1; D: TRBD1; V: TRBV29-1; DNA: TGCAGCGGAAACAGGGGCAGAGACAATGAGCAGTTCTTC; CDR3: CSGNRGRDNEQFF
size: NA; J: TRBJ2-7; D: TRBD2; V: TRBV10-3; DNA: TGTGCCATCAGAGCCGGGACTAGCGGGGTCTACGAGCAGTACTTC; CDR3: CAIRAGTSGVYEQYF
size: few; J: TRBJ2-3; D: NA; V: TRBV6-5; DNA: TGTGCCAGCAGTTACTCTTTTGGACAGAGCACAGATACGCAGTATTTT; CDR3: CASSYSFGQSTDTQYF
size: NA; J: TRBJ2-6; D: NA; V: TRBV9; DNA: TGTGCCAGCAGCGTGGACAGTTACTCTGGGGCCAACGTCCTGACTTTC; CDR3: CASSVDSYSGANVLTF
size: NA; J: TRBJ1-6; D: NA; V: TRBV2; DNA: TGTGCCAGCACTTGGGCCGGTCTTGGCAATTCACCCCTCCACTTT; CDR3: CASTWAGLGNSPLHF
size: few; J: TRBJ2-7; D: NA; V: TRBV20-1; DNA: TGCAGTGCGCCGGTCGCGGGACCCGGCTCCTACGAGCAGTACTTC; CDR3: CSAPVAGPGSYEQYF
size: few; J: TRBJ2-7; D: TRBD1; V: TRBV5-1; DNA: TGCGCCAGCAGCTTGGTGTCGGGACAGAACTACGAGCAGTACTTC; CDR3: CASSLVSGQNYEQYF
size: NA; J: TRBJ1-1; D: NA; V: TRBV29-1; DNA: TGCAGCGTTTCAGAGGGGGGGGGCACTGAAGCTTTCTTT; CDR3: CSVSEGGGTEAFF
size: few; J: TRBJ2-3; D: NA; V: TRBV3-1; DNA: TGTGCCAGCAGCCAAGTCGTAGATACGCAGTATTTT; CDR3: CASSQVVDTQYF
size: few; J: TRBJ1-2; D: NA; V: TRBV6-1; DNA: TGTGCCAGCAGCCCCCAATTGAACACGGCTAGGGGCTACACCTTC; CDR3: CASSPQLNTARGYTF
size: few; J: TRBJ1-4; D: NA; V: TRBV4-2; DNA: TGTGCCAGCAGCCAAGATTTGGCTAATGAAAAACTGTTTTTT; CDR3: CASSQDLANEKLFF
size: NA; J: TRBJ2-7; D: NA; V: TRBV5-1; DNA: TGCGCCAGCACGAGGGGCGAGCCCTTTTCCGAGCAGTACTTC; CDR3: CASTRGEPFSEQYF
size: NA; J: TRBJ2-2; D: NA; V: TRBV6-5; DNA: TGTGCCAGCAGTCTCCTCGGACTATTGAACACCGGGGAGCTGTTTTTT; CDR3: CASSLLGLLNTGELFF
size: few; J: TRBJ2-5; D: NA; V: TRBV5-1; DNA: TGCGCCAGCAGCTTGGTGTTAGGGAGTCTCCCAGAGACCCAGTACTTC; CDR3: CASSLVLGSLPETQYF
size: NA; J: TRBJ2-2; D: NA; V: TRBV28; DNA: TGTGCCAGCACAACAAGACTGGGGGAGCTGTTTTTT; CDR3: CASTTRLGELFF
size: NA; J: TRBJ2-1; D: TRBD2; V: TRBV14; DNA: TGTGCCAGCAGCCAAGAAGGGACTAGCGGCTTTAGCTCCTACAATGAGCAGTTCTTC; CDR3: CASSQEGTSGFSSYNEQFF
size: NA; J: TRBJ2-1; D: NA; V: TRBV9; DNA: TGTGCCAGCGGTCGAGGGGACGGGTCCTACAATGAGCAGTTCTTC; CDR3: CASGRGDGSYNEQFF
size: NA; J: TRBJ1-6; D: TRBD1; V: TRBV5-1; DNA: TGCGCCAGCAGCTTACAGGGGGCGAGAAATTCACCCCTCCACTTT; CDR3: CASSLQGARNSPLHF
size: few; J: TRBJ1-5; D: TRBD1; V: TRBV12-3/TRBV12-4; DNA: TGTGCCAGCAGTAGACAGGGGTACGGCAATCAGCCCCAGCATTTT; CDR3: CASSRQGYGNQPQHF
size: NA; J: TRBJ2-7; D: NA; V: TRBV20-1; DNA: TGCAGTGCTAGTAGAGCGAACTCCTACGAGCAGTACTTC; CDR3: CSASRANSYEQYF
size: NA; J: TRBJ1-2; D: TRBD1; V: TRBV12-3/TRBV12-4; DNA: TGTGCCAGCAGCCCCGGGACAGGGGGCAACTATGGCTACACCTTC; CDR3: CASSPGTGGNYGYTF
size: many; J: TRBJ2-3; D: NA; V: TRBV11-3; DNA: TGTGCCAGCAGCGCCAACTTAAATACGCAGTATTTT; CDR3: CASSANLNTQYF
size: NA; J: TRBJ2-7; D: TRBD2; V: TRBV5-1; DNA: TGCGCCAGCAGCCTGGTTAGCGGGGCCTCCTACGAGCAGTACTTC; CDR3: CASSLVSGASYEQYF
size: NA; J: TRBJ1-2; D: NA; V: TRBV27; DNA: TGTGCCAGCAGTTTATCGCGGGGGGGGAGACTCGCTAACTATGGCTACACCTTC; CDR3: CASSLSRGGRLANYGYTF
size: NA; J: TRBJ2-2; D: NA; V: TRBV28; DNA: TGTGCCAGCAGACGACTGTACACCGGGGAGCTGTTTTTT; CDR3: CASRRLYTGELFF
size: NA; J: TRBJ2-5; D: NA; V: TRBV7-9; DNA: TGTGCCAGCAGCTTCCGGACTACGAAAGAGACCCAGTACTTC; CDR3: CASSFRTTKETQYF
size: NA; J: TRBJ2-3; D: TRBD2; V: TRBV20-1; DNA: TGCAGTGCTATACCAGCGGGGGGCTCGATATCCACAGATACGCAGTATTTT; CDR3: CSAIPAGGSISTDTQYF
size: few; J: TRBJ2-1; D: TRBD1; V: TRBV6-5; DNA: TGTGCCAGCAGTTATGTTACAGGGGGCAATGATGAGCAGTTCTTC; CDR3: CASSYVTGGNDEQFF
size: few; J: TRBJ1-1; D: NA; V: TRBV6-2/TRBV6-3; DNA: TGTGCCAGCACCCTCACCGGTACGCCAGCTTTCTTT; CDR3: CASTLTGTPAFF
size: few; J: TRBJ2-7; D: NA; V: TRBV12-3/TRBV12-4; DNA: TGTGCCAGCAGCCCTGCAGGGACCCCCTACGAGCAGTACTTC; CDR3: CASSPAGTPYEQYF
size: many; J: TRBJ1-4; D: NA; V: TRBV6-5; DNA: TGTGCCAGCAGTTCAGGGGTTAGGGAAAAACTGTTTTTT; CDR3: CASSSGVREKLFF
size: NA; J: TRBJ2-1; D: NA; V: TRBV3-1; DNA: TGTGCCAGCAGCCACACAGGGCAGGGGCACAATGAGCAGTTCTTC; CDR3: CASSHTGQGHNEQFF
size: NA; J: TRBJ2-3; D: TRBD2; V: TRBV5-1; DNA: TGCGCCAGCAGCCCTTCCGGGACTAGCGGGGGGCACACAGATACGCAGTATTTT; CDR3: CASSPSGTSGGHTDTQYF
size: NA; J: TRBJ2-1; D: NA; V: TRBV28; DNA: TGTGCCAGCAGTTTAAATCCAGCGGGTACCTACAATGAGCAGTTCTTC; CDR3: CASSLNPAGTYNEQFF
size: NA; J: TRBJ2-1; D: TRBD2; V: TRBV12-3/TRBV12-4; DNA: TGTGCCAGCAGGGAGGGACTAGCGGGAGGAAATGAGCAGTTCTTC; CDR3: CASREGLAGGNEQFF
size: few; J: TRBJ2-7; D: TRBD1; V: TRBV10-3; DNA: TGTGCCATCAGGCCGGGACAGGGAGAGTACGAGCAGTACTTC; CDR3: CAIRPGQGEYEQYF
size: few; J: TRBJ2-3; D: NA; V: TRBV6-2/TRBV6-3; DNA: TGTGCCAGCAGCCTGCCCCTACGGGGGAGAGTGACAGATACGCAGTATTTT; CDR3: CASSLPLRGRVTDTQYF
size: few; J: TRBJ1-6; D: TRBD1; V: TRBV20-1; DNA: TGCAGTGCTACTACAGGGGTAGGAGTCAATTCACCCCTCCACTTT; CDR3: CSATTGVGVNSPLHF
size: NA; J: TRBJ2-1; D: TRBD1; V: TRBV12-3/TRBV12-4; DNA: TGTGCCAGCAGTTTAGGGGACAGGACAGAGCAGTTCTTC; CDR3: CASSLGDRTEQFF
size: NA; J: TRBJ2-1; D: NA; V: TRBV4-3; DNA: TGCGCCAGCAGCCAAGATAATCAGCTTACCTACAATGAGCAGTTCTTC; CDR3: CASSQDNQLTYNEQFF
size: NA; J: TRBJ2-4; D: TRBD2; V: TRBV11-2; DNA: TGTGCCAGCAGCTTTGGGGGGGGTAGAGCCCGAAACATTCAGTACTTC; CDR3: CASSFGGGRARNIQYF
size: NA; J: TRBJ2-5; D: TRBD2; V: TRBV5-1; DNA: TGCGCCAGCAGCCTCAGACAAGCGGGGCAGACCCAGTACTTC; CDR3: CASSLRQAGQTQYF
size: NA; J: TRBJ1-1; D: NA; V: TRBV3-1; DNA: TGTGCCAGCAGCCAAGCTCTCGGGGGCACTGAAGCTTTCTTT; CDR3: CASSQALGGTEAFF
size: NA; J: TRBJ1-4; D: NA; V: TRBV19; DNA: TGTGCCAGTAGTTTATTGCCCGGAAGGGGCGAAAAACTGTTTTTT; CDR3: CASSLLPGRGEKLFF
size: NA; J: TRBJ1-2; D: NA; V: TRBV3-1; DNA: TGTGCCAGCAGCCAAGGCGGGGCCGGTGGCTACACCTTC; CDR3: CASSQGGAGGYTF
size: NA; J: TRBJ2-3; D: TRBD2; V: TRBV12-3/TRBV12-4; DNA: TGTGCCAGCACCCGGGGGGGAGGGACAGATACGCAGTATTTT; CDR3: CASTRGGGTDTQYF
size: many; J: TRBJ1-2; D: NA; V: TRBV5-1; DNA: TGCGCCAGCAGCTTGGATCCGGGGGCCACTCCCGGCTACACCTTC; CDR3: CASSLDPGATPGYTF
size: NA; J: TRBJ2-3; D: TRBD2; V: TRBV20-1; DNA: TGCAGTGCCAATCCTTCGGGACTAGCGGGGACAGATACGCAGTATTTT; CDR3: CSANPSGLAGTDTQYF
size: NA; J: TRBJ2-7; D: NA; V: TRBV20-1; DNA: TGCAGTGCTAACCCGGACAGCTACGAGCAGTACTTC; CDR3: CSANPDSYEQYF
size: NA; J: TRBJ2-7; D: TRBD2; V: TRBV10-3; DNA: TGTGCCATCAGTCCGGGGGGAGGCTACGAGCAGTACTTC; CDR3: CAISPGGGYEQYF
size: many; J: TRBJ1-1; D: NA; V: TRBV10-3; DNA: TGTGCCATCAGTAACGACAGGCGTCCTTTCTTT; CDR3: CAISNDRRPFF
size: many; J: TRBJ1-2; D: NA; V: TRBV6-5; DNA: TGTGCCAGCAGTTATCGGGCCACTAACTATGGCTACACCTTC; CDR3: CASSYRATNYGYTF